Detailed here is one T cell receptor beta chain. This sample was included in a study of beta chain features in type 1 diabetes. Stem cell-like memory, regulatory, central memory and naive CD4+ cells were sorted via CD45RO/CCR7/CD25/CD127/CD95/CD27. Germline CDR1 and CDR2: SGHDT and YYEEEE. The CDR3 consists of 12 residues. The germline V and J ends were trimmed by 0 bases and 6 bases, with 7 bases remaining between them. Sequencing targeted expressed TCRB transcripts, as all isolated RNA had been reverse transcribed. Roughly 3.6 million reads on average were seen across naive, central memory and regulatory T cell samples. Some clones are missing from TCRdb's copy, which holds only in-frame ones; the method was immunoSEQ multiplex PCR. The sample shows about 620,000 clones, 15% to 17% of them seen only once.

Material: naive CD4+ T cells from blood. The J gene is TRBJ2-7, the V gene TRBV5-6; D not resolved. This clonotype was obtained from a man aged 18 to 29 in good health. DNA for the CDR3: TGTGCCAGCAGCTTGGTAGAGACCGAGCAGTACTTC. Translating it yields CASSLVETEQYF. Looking up the rest from reference TRBV5-6 and TRBJ2-7 gives the full variable domain: DAGVTQSPTHLIKTRGQQVTLRCSPKSGHDTVSWYQQALGQGPQFIFQYYEEEERQRGNFPDRFSGHQFPNYSSELNVNALLLGDSALYLCASSLVETEQYFGPGTRLTVT.